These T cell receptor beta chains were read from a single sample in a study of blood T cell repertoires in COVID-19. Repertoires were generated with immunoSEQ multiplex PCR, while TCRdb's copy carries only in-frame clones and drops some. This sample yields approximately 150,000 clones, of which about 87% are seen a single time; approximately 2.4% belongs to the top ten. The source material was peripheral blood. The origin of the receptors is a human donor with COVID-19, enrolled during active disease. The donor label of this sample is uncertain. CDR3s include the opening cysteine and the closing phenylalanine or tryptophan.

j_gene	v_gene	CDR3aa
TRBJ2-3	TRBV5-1	CASSLAPLAGITDTQYF
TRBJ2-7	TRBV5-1	CASSSSLSYEQYF
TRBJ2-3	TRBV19	CASSILSGTDTQYF
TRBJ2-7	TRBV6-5	CAAVVPQGIAYEQYF
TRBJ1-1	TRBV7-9	CASSLGGGRTEAFF
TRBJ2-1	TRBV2	CASIIGSYNEQFF
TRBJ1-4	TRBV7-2	CASSSQSGQGDEKLFF
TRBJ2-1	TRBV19	CASSPPLAGIYNEQFF
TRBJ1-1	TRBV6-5	CASSRGQTEAFF
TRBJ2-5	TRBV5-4	CASSLKLAGGQYQETQYF
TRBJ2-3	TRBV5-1	CASSLAGGETDTQYF
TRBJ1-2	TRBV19	CASSSRDREYYGYTF
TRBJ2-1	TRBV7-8	CASSSLYGGSSYNEQFF
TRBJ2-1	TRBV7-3	CASSLLGLAGANEQFF
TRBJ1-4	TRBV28	CASSFRGRVEKLFF
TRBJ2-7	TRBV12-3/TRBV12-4	CASSFRGGHEQYF